This T cell receptor (beta chain) was identified in a study of OX40 agonist ivuxolimab in advanced cancers. The germline CDR1 and CDR2 sequences are SEHNR and FQNEAQ (reference sequence). Trimming left V 4 bases short and J 7 bases short, with 10 bases between. This CDR3 has 12 amino acids. Here immunoSEQ multiplex PCR was the method, and the copy in TCRdb shows in-frame clones only, minus some. The profile covers 55,000 to 65,000 clones, with around 82% appearing a single time and 0.4% to 0.55% taken by the ten largest. Sequencing used CD4+ or CD8+ T cells sorted from blood, obtained in a trial of the OX40 agonist ivuxolimab. This TCR was recovered from an adult with an advanced solid tumor such as melanoma, head and neck, liver or kidney cancer. V and J are TRBV7-9 and TRBJ1-2; no reliable D call. The CDR3 sequence is CASSSSDGGYTF. CDR3 nucleotide sequence: TGTGCCAGCAGCTCGTCTGACGGTGGCTACACCTTC. Supplemented by reference TRBV7-9 and TRBJ1-2, the full variable domain reads DTGVSQNPRHKITKRGQNVTFRCDPISEHNRLYWYRQTLGQGPEFLTYFQNEAQLEKSRLLSDRFSAERPKGSFSTLEIQRTEQGDSAMYLCASSSSDGGYTFGSGTRLTVV.